A single sample gave rise to the 5 T cell receptor beta chains below, sequenced in a study of a mutant IDH1 vaccine in newly diagnosed glioma. Sequencing used immunoSEQ multiplex PCR; TCRdb keeps in-frame clones, though not all of them. The sample lists 25,000 to 35,000 clones, about 85% occurring once. Noted time point: baseline, week 1 (first vaccination visit). The treatment: pre-vaccination baseline after standard-of-care therapy. The starting material was PBMCs, obtained from a glioma patient treated with radiotherapy, temozolomide or both. The receptor source for this set is a middle-aged woman with glioma.

The chain links TRBV19 to TRBJ2-2; D may be TRBD2 (6 bases). V was trimmed by 5 bases and J by 4 bases, leaving 8 bases between them. The CDR3 loop spans 13 amino acids. CDR1 and CDR2 (germline): LNHDA, SQIVND (reference sequence). CDR3 sequence (DNA): TGTGCCAGTAGTTCGACTAGCACCGGGGAGCTGTTTTTT. Translation gives CASSSTSTGELFF.

V and J are TRBV4-3 and TRBJ2-7, with D perhaps given as TRBD1 or TRBD2 (5 bases each). V was pared by 5 bases and J by 9 bases, with 20 bases between. This CDR3 has 14 amino acids. CDR1 LGHNA and CDR2 YSLEER come from the germline V gene. The CDR3 nucleotides are TGCGCCAGCAGCTTCGGGCAGGGCACGGGGTCGCAGTACTTC. It specifies CASSFGQGTGSQYF.

This chain joins TRBV27 and TRBJ1-2; no reliable D call. Trimming took 11 bases from V and 8 from J, leaving 24 bases between them. Germline loops: CDR1 MNHEY, CDR2 SMNVEV (reference sequence). The CDR3 is 14 amino acids. CDR3 in amino acids: CASRETAKRKGYTF. CDR3 in DNA: TGTGCCTCCCGGGAAACAGCCAAACGGAAGGGCTACACCTTC.

This chain uses TRBV4-1 with TRBJ2-1, with D unclear. Between the trimmed V and J ends, which lost 1 base and 3 bases, there was a span of 4 bases. The length of the CDR3 is 13 residues. The germline V gene encodes CDR1 MGHRA and CDR2 YSYEKL. The CDR3 DNA reads TGCGCCAGCAGCCAAGGGGGCTACAATGAGCAGTTCTTC. Protein: CASSQGGYNEQFF.

The chain uses TRBV14 and TRBJ2-1; 8 bases are shared with TRBD1. V lost 5 bases and J lost 8; bases outside the gene matches: 14. The CDR3 extends over 16 amino acids. Germline CDR1 is SGHDN and CDR2 is FVKESK. CDR3 in DNA: TGTGCCAGCAGCTATGACAGGGGCGTGAGGCGGGATGAGCAGTTCTTC. As protein: CASSYDRGVRRDEQFF.